The subject of this entry is one TCR beta chain. The antigen remains unidentified. At one of its ends the junction is not consistent with the germline gene, which may arise from a read error. Only in-frame clones appear in the TCRdb table, and some are missing; sequencing was by immunoSEQ multiplex PCR. This sample has around 16,000 clones, with around 67% found just once. The sample belongs to a study of cytotoxic CD8 clonotypes in ibrutinib-treated CLL. General study points: Once treatment began, public clonotypes, which were uncommon, contracted or stayed stable. Clonality was higher at ibrutinib response and returned toward baseline at progression.

The length of the CDR3 is 15 residues. The germline V gene has CDR1 MNHEY and CDR2 SMNVEV (reference sequence). The clonotype originates from a human donor with chronic lymphocytic leukemia. The chain is built from TRBV27 and TRBJ1-1; D uncertain. The material was PBMCs, obtained before ibrutinib treatment. The CDR3 spells CASISPRAQNAEAFF. In nucleotides, the CDR3 is TGTGCCAGCATATCCCCCCGGGCCCAGAACGCTGAAGCTTTCTTT.